These T cell receptor beta chains were read from a single sample in a study of vaccination and CD4 T cells after COVID-19. For these receptors, no antigen is known. Via MiXCR, TCRdb re-called the PCR reads, giving one row per CDR3 protein. Here the sample spans approximately 16,000 distinct CDR3 sequences, around 37% being singletons. The sequencing input was cultured CD4+ T cells from blood. Every receptor here comes from a human donor with COVID-19. The CDR3 runs from the conserved cysteine through the conserved F or W. The D gene is left open where the match is weak. Clone sizes are given selectively: once, few, many, or a class where the clone is expanded.

TRBV18	TRBJ2-7	.	.	CASSRGTLTYEQYF	TGTGCCAGCTCTCGCGGGACGTTAACCTACGAGCAGTACTTC
TRBV19	TRBJ1-1	.	.	CASSIAPLGNTEAFF	TGTGCCAGTAGTATAGCCCCGCTAGGAAACACTGAAGCTTTCTTT
TRBV2	TRBJ1-5	.	TRBD1	CASSEQDRKSGLNQPQHF	TGTGCCAGCAGTGAACAGGACAGGAAATCGGGCCTCAATCAGCCCCAGCATTTT
TRBV30	TRBJ1-2	few	.	CAWSGSGKDGYTF	TGTGCCTGGAGTGGCTCAGGGAAAGATGGCTACACCTTC
TRBV6-1	TRBJ2-5	few	TRBD2	CASSRMTSGQETQYF	TGTGCCAGCAGTCGAATGACTAGCGGACAAGAGACCCAGTACTTC
TRBV2	TRBJ1-3	few	.	CASRAGGLGNTIYF	TGTGCCAGCAGGGCCGGGGGGCTTGGAAACACCATATATTTT
TRBV27	TRBJ1-5	.	TRBD1	CASSPRDRRGHSNQPQHF	TGTGCCAGCAGTCCCCGGGACAGGAGGGGTCATAGCAATCAGCCCCAGCATTTT
TRBV7-8	TRBJ1-3	few	.	CASSSGNTIYF	TGTGCCAGCAGTTCAGGAAACACCATATATTTT
TRBV15	TRBJ1-2	.	.	CATSAPGAGGYTF	TGTGCCACCAGCGCTCCGGGGGCAGGAGGCTACACCTTC
TRBV7-6	TRBJ2-3	.	.	CASSLSYGLHGTDTQYF	TGTGCCAGCAGCTTATCCTACGGGTTACACGGCACAGATACGCAGTATTTT
TRBV20-1	TRBJ1-2	few	.	CSARMRGASYGYTF	TGCAGTGCTAGAATGAGGGGGGCGAGCTATGGCTACACCTTC
TRBV5-6	TRBJ1-2	few	.	CASRSDGVYGYTF	TGTGCCAGCAGGTCGGACGGAGTCTATGGCTACACCTTC
TRBV12-3/TRBV12-4	TRBJ1-5	.	.	CASSLLRNQPQHF	TGTGCCAGCAGTTTATTACGGAATCAGCCCCAGCATTTT
TRBV9	TRBJ2-2	.	TRBD2	CASSVVSGTTTGELFF	TGTGCCAGCAGCGTAGTATCCGGGACTACCACCGGGGAGCTGTTTTTT
TRBV7-2	TRBJ1-2	.	.	CASSLSQGSHGYTF	TGTGCCAGCAGCTTATCACAGGGATCCCATGGCTACACCTTC
TRBV7-2	TRBJ2-3	once	.	CASSLLIRGPTDTQYF	TGTGCCAGCAGCTTACTGATCCGGGGGCCCACAGATACGCAGTATTTT
TRBV9	TRBJ2-3	.	.	CASSLTAPSDTQYF	TGTGCCAGCTCCCTTACTGCCCCCTCTGATACGCAGTATTTT
TRBV20-1	TRBJ2-5	few	TRBD2	CSASRPAGGRETQYF	TGCAGTGCTAGTCGGCCCGCGGGGGGGCGAGAGACCCAGTACTTC
TRBV2	TRBJ1-5	.	.	CASNGGRQPQHF	TGTGCCAGCAACGGCGGTAGGCAGCCCCAGCATTTT
TRBV11-2	TRBJ2-2	.	TRBD2	CASRRTSGQNTGELFF	TGTGCCAGCAGAAGGACTAGCGGGCAGAACACCGGGGAGCTGTTTTTT
TRBV5-1	TRBJ2-7	few	.	CASRDGLGEQYF	TGCGCCAGCAGGGACGGTTTAGGCGAGCAGTACTTC
TRBV6-1	TRBJ2-2	.	TRBD1	CASRRGTGVDGELFF	TGTGCCAGCAGGAGGGGGACAGGGGTGGACGGGGAGCTGTTTTTT
TRBV6-1	TRBJ2-7	few	.	CASSPLVQGGGTPYEQYF	TGTGCCAGCAGCCCACTCGTCCAGGGTGGGGGAACACCCTACGAGCAGTACTTC
TRBV7-2	TRBJ2-5	.	.	CASSEGRNQETQYF	TGTGCCAGCAGCGAAGGACGTAACCAAGAGACCCAGTACTTC
TRBV7-9	TRBJ1-4	few	TRBD1	CASSFDRGSEKLFF	TGTGCCAGCAGCTTCGACAGGGGTAGTGAAAAACTGTTTTTT
TRBV29-1	TRBJ1-5	.	.	CSVERRRYSNQPQHF	TGCAGCGTTGAACGCCGACGATATAGCAATCAGCCCCAGCATTTT
TRBV7-6	TRBJ2-1	.	TRBD2	CASSLAPLAGGQNEQFF	TGTGCCAGCAGCTTAGCTCCTCTAGCGGGGGGGCAGAATGAGCAGTTCTTC